Listed below are T cell receptor beta chains from one sample, sequenced in a study of shared T cell receptors in the human thymus. The protocol was immunoSEQ multiplex PCR, while the TCRdb copy is restricted to in-frame clones and leaves out a portion. The table lists roughly 500,000 clones, approximately 80% of them singletons. The same specimen was also included in a second study, on human thymus T cells.

The sample comprised thymocytes. The source is a boy in the first two years of life with a congenital heart defect. CDR3s leave out the opening cysteine and the closing phenylalanine or tryptophan. D genes are given only for firm matches.

TRBJ2-3 | . | TRBV5-1 | 12 | ASSSTGPTDTQY
TRBJ1-2 | . | TRBV21-1 | 10 | ASQDSYYGYT
TRBJ2-1 | . | TRBV11-3 | 10 | ASSPYDNEQF
TRBJ2-7 | TRBD1 | TRBV27 | 13 | ASSSWDRASHEQY
TRBJ2-3 | . | TRBV7-9 | 15 | ASSTPHPGEGTDTQY
TRBJ1-4 | . | TRBV4-1 | 15 | ASSRKRGGDANEKLF
TRBJ2-5 | TRBD2 | TRBV5-1 | 15 | ASSLGLAGDPQETQY
TRBJ2-6 | TRBD1 | TRBV18 | 18 | ASSPNKDRGDRDGANVLT
TRBJ1-1 | TRBD1 | TRBV14 | 14 | ASSQGQGRSNTEAF
TRBJ2-5 | TRBD1 | TRBV12-5 | 16 | ASGLGDREGGVQETQY
TRBJ2-3 | . | TRBV5-6 | 9 | ASSLSDTQY
TRBJ2-7 | TRBD2 | TRBV4-2 | 15 | ASSQGSPSGSIYEQY
TRBJ2-7 | TRBD1 | TRBV5-1 | 12 | ASSFLGQGHEQY
TRBJ2-7 | TRBD2 | TRBV18 | 14 | ASSPPASGTSYEQY
TRBJ2-5 | . | TRBV6-6 | 12 | ASSPPPGKETQY
TRBJ2-7 | . | TRBV12-1 | 10 | ARGQQHYEQY